The present T cell receptor (beta chain) was sequenced within a study of identical twins. V lost 1 base, J lost 0 bases, and 0 bases stayed unmatched. CDR3 length: 16 residues. Per the germline V gene, CDR1 is SGHVS and CDR2 is FQNEAQ. Study-wide results and caveats: Compared with models, monozygotic twins showed more out-of-frame TCR alpha sharing. Whereas memory repertoires showed no such difference, abundant cord blood beta clonotypes carried fewer insertions.

Unique molecular identifiers were in the cDNA, with template-switch universal primer binding. TCRdb passed the 5' RACE reads through MiXCR, listing each CDR3 protein once. The data show about 200,000 distinct CDR3 sequences, with about 10% seen just once and 10% held by the top ten. Only healthy Caucasians were enrolled as donors. With regard to this clonotype: Its antigen is not known.

The rearrangement joins TRBV7-8 to TRBJ2-6, with 7 bases lining up with TRBD2. Sequenced: memory T cells sorted from blood. The origin of this receptor is a man in his forties or fifties in good health. CDR3 loop: CASSLGGGSGANVLTF. The CDR3 DNA sequence: TGTGCCAGCAGCTTAGGCGGGGGCTCTGGGGCCAACGTCCTGACTTTC. Drawing the rest from reference TRBV7-8 and TRBJ2-6, the complete variable domain is GAGVSQSPRYKVAKRGQDVALRCDPISGHVSLFWYQQALGQGPEFLTYFQNEAQLDKSGLPSDRFFAERPEGSVSTLKIQRTQQEDSAVYLCASSLGGGSGANVLTFGAGSRLTVL.